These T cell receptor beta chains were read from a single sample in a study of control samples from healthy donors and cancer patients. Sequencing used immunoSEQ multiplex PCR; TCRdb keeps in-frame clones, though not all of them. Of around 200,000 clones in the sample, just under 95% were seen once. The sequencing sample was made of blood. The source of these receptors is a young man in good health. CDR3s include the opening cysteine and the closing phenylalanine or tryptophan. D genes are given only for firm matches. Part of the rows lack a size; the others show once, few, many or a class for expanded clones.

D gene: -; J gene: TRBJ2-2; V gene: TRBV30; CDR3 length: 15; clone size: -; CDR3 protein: CAWNEGPENTGELFF; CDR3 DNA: TGTGCCTGGAACGAGGGCCCCGAAAACACCGGGGAGCTGTTTTTT
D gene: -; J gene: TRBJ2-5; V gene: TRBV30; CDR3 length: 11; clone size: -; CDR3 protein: CAWRKGETQYF; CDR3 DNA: TGTGCCTGGAGAAAGGGAGAGACCCAGTACTTC
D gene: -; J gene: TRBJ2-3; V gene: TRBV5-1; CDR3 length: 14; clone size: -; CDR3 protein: CASSFTSGSDTQYF; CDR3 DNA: TGCGCCAGCAGCTTCACCAGCGGATCAGATACGCAGTATTTT
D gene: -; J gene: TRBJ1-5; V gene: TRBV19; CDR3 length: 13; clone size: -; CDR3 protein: CASSIRGNQPQHF; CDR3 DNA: TGTGCCAGTAGTATCCGGGGCAATCAGCCCCAGCATTTT
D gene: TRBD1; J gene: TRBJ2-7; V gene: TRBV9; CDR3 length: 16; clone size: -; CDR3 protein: CASSITGTDVTYEQYF; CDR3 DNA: TGTGCCAGCAGCATAACAGGGACAGACGTAACCTACGAGCAGTACTTC
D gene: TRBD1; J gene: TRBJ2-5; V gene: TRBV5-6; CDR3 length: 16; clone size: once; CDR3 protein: CASSVGTGLSQETQYF; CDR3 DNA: TGTGCCAGCAGCGTGGGGACAGGCCTATCGCAAGAGACCCAGTACTTC
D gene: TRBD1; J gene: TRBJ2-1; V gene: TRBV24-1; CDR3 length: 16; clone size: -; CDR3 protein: CATSDSGTGVYNEQFF; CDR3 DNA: TGTGCCACCAGTGATTCAGGGACAGGGGTATACAATGAGCAGTTCTTC
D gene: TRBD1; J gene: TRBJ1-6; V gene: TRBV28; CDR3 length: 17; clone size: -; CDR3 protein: CASQRPTGGGVHSPLHF; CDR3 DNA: TGTGCCAGCCAAAGGCCGACAGGGGGCGGCGTCCATTCACCCCTCCACTTT
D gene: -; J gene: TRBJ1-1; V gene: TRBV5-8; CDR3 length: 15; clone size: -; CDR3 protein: CASSLMRGGRSEAFF; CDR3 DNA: TGTGCCAGCAGCTTGATGAGGGGCGGACGATCTGAAGCTTTCTTT
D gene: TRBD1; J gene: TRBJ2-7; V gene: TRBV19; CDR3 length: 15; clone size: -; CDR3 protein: CASSIVGQGSYEQYF; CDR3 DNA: TGTGCCAGTAGTATAGTGGGACAGGGCTCGTACGAGCAGTACTTC
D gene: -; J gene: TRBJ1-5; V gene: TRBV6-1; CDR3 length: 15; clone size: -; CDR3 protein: CASSESPLGDQPQHF; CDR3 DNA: TGTGCCAGCAGTGAGTCCCCTCTGGGGGATCAGCCCCAGCATTTT
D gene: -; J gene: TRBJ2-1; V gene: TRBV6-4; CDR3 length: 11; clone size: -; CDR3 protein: CASSYREEQFF; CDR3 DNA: TGTGCCAGCAGTTACAGGGAGGAGCAGTTCTTC
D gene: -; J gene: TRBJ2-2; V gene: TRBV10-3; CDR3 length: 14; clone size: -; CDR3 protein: CAITRSISTGELFF; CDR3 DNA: TGTGCCATCACGCGTAGTATATCCACCGGGGAGCTGTTTTTT
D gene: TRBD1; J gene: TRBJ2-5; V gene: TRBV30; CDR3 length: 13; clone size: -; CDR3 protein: CAWVGQGGETQYF; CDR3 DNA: TGTGCCTGGGTTGGACAGGGCGGAGAGACCCAGTACTTC
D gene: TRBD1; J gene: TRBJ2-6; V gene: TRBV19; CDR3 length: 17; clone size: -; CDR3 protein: CASTAGTGPSGANVLTF; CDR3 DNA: TGTGCCAGTACCGCCGGGACAGGGCCCTCTGGGGCCAACGTCCTGACTTTC
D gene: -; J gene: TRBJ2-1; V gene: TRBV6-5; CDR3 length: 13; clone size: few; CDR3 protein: CAIKEDTSRCQFF; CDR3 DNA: TGTGCCATCAAAGAGGATACGTCGAGGTGTCAGTTCTTC
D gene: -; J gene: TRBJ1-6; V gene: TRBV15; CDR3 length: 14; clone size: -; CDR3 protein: CATSRDDGPVPLHF; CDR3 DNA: TGTGCCACCAGCAGAGATGACGGTCCTGTACCCCTCCACTTT
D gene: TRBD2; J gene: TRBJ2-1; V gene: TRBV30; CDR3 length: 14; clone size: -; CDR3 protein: CAWSVGRGDNEQFF; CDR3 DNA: TGTGCCTGGAGTGTAGGGCGGGGGGACAATGAGCAGTTCTTC
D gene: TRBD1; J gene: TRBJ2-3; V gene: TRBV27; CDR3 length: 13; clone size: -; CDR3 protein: CASKGAVTDTQYF; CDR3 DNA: TGTGCCAGCAAGGGGGCCGTCACAGATACGCAGTATTTT
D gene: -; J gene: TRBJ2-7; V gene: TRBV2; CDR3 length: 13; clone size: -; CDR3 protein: CASSSQTPYEQYF; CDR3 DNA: TGTGCCAGCAGTTCACAGACTCCCTACGAGCAGTACTTC
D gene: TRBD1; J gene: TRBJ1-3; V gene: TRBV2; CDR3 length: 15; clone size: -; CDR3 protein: CASSEGQVPGNTIYF; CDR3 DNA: TGTGCCAGCAGTGAGGGACAGGTCCCTGGAAACACCATATATTTT
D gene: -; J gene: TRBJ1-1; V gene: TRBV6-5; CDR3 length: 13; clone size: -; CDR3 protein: CASRRPGGAEAFF; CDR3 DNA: TGTGCCAGCAGACGGCCGGGGGGGGCAGAAGCTTTCTTT
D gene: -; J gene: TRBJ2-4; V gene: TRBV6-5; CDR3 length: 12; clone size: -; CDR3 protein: CASSHQENIQYF; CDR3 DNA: TGTGCCAGCTCACACCAAGAAAACATTCAGTACTTC
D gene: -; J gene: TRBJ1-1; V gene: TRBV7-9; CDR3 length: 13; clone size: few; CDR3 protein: CASRGQTNTEAFF; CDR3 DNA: TGTGCCAGCAGGGGTCAGACAAACACTGAAGCTTTCTTT
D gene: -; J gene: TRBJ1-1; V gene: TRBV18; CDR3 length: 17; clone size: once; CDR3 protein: CASSPYFQGTGTIEAFF; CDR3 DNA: TGTGCCAGCTCACCATATTTTCAGGGCACAGGGACGATCGAAGCTTTCTTT
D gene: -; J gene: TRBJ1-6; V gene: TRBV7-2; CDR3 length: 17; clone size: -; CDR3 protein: CASSSKLTHSYNSPLHF; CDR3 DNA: TGTGCCAGCAGCTCCAAATTGACACACTCCTATAATTCACCCCTCCACTTT
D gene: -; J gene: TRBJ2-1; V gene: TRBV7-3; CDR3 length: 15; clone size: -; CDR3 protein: CASSQPGGGYNEQFF; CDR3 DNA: TGTGCCAGCAGCCAACCTGGGGGCGGATACAATGAGCAGTTCTTC
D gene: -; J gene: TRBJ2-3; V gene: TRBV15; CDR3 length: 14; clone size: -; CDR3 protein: CATSRPQGSDTQYF; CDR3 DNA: TGTGCCACCAGCAGACCTCAGGGGTCGGATACGCAGTATTTT
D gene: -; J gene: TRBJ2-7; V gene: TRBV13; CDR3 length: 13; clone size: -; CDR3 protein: CASSLGLGAQQYF; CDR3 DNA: TGTGCCAGCAGCTTAGGCCTCGGTGCTCAGCAGTACTTC
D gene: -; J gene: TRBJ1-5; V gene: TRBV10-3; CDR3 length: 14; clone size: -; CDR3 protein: CAISESGGQQPQHF; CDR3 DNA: TGTGCCATCAGTGAGTCAGGCGGGCAGCAGCCCCAGCATTTT
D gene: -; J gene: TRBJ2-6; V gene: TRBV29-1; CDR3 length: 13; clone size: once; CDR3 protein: CSVPTAGANVLTF; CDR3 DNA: TGCAGCGTTCCTACCGCTGGGGCCAACGTCCTGACTTTC
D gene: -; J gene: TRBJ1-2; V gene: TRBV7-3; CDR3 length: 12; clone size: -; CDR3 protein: CASSDGSGGYTF; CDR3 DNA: TGTGCCAGCAGCGACGGAAGTGGGGGCTACACCTTC
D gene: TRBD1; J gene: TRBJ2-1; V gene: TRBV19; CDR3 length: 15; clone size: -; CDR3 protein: CASSISGQGDNEQFF; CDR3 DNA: TGTGCCAGTAGTATTAGCGGACAGGGGGACAATGAGCAGTTCTTC
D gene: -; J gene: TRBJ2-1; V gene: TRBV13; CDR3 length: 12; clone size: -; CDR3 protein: CASSSPRGEQFF; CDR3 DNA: TGTGCCAGCAGCTCACCAAGGGGGGAGCAGTTCTTC
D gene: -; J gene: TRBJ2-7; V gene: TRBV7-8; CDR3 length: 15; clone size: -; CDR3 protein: CASSKGRTTTYEQYF; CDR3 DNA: TGTGCCAGCAGTAAGGGAAGGACGACTACCTACGAGCAGTACTTC
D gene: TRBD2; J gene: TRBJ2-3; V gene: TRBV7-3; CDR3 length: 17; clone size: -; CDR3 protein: CASSSRTSGGVPDTQYF; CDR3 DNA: TGTGCCAGCAGCTCGAGGACTAGCGGGGGAGTCCCAGATACGCAGTATTTT
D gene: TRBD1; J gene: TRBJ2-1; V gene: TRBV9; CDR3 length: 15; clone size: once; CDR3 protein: CASSPSGTGVNEQFF; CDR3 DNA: TGTGCCAGCAGCCCCTCCGGGACAGGGGTCAATGAGCAGTTCTTC
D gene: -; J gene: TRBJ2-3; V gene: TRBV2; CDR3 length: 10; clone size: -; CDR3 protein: CASRGDTQYF; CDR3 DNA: TGTGCCAGCCGGGGGGATACGCAGTATTTT
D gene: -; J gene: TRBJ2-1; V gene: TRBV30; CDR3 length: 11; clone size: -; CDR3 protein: CASRDPSEQFF; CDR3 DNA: TGTGCCTCAAGGGACCCCAGTGAGCAGTTCTTC
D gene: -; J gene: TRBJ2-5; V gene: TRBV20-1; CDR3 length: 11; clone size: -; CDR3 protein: CSTGIRETQYF; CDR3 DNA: TGCAGTACAGGGATTCGGGAGACCCAGTACTTC
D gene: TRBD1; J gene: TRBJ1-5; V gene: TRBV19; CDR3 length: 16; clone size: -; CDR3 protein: CASRGQNKNSNQPQHF; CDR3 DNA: TGTGCCAGTAGGGGACAGAACAAGAATAGCAATCAGCCCCAGCATTTT
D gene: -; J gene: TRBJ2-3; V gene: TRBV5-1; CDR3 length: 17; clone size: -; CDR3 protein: CASSGQPLSGSTDTQYF; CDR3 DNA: TGCGCCAGCAGCGGGCAGCCCCTGTCGGGGAGCACAGATACGCAGTATTTT
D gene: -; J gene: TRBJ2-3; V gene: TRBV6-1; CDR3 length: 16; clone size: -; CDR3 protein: CASSEERAGRPDTQYF; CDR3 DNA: TGTGCCAGCAGTGAAGAGCGGGCAGGTCGGCCAGATACGCAGTATTTT
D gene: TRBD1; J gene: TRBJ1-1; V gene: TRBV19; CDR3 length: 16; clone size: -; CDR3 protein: CASSMGLRGLDTEAFF; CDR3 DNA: TGTGCCAGTAGTATGGGGTTGAGGGGGCTGGACACTGAAGCTTTCTTT
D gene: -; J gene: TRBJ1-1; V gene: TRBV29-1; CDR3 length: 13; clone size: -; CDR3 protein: CSGSGVLHTEAFF; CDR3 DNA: TGCAGCGGGTCAGGGGTTCTGCACACTGAAGCTTTCTTT
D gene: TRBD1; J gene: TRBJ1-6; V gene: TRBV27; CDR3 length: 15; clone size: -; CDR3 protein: CASRSVGQGLSPLHF; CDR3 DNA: TGTGCCAGCAGATCCGTGGGACAGGGTCTTTCACCCCTCCACTTT
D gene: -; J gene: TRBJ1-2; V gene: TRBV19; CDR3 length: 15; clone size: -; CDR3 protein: CASTPSVGGTYGYTF; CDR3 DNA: TGTGCCAGTACCCCCTCCGTGGGGGGAACCTATGGCTACACCTTC
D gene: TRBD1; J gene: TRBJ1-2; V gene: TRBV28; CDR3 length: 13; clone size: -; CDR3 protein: CASSLRTGLGYTF; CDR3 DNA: TGTGCCAGCAGTTTACGGACAGGGCTTGGCTACACCTTC
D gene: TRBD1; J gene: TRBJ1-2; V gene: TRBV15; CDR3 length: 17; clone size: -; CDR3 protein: CATSSGAGGRRAYGYTF; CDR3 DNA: TGTGCCACCAGCAGTGGGGCAGGGGGCCGCCGGGCCTATGGCTACACCTTC
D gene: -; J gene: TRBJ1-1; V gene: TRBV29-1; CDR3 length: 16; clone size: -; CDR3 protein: CSVDPWGLGGAYEAFF; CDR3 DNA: TGCAGTGTCGACCCCTGGGGTTTGGGGGGGGCCTATGAAGCTTTCTTT
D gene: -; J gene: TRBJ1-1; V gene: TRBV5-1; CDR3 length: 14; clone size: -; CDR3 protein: CASSFSTVNTEAFF; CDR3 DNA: TGCGCCAGCAGCTTTTCGACGGTGAACACTGAAGCTTTCTTT
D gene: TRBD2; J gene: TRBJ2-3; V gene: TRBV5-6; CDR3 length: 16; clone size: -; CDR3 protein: CASSYTTSVLSDTQYF; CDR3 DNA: TGTGCCAGCAGCTATACGACTAGCGTCCTTTCAGATACGCAATATTTT
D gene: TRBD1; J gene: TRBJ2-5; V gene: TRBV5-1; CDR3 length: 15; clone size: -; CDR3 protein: CASSLGQGFQETQYF; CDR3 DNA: TGCGCCAGCAGCTTGGGACAGGGATTTCAAGAGACCCAGTACTTC